This T cell receptor beta chain was sequenced for a study of T cell responses to AZD1222 COVID-19 vaccine. Notes on this clone: Its antigen is currently unknown.

Assay: immunoSEQ multiplex PCR; the TCRdb copy retains only in-frame clones and omits some. The sample records about 84,000 clones, 80% to 90% being singletons. Germline loops: CDR1 SGHRS, CDR2 YFSETQ. The CDR3 is 14 amino acids. The J segment lost 8 bases and the V segment lost 5 bases, leaving 7 bases of the junction unmatched. Whole-study results and caveats: Among those given AZD1222, only five or six were seropositive at baseline. Clonal diversity may have been underestimated in mostly white British donors.

The chain links TRBV5-1 to TRBJ1-4; 9 bases match TRBD1. The sample in question was peripheral blood, obtained on day 0 of AZD1222 vaccination. The TCR comes from an adult in good health. CDR3: CASRSDRGKEKLFF. DNA for the CDR3: TGCGCCAGCAGATCTGACAGGGGGAAGGAAAAACTGTTTTTT.